The sequence of this T cell receptor (beta chain) was determined in a study of shared clonotypes between healthy human individuals. Using approximately 200 ng DNA, about 30,000 T cell genomes, the sorted-subset replicate PCRs were run. Measured with immunoSEQ multiplex PCR; TCRdb has only the in-frame clones, and not every one. The table records some 1,100,000 clones, around 82% of them present only once. V gave up 4 bases and J gave up 0 bases, with 13 bases separating them. The CDR3 is 16 amino acids. Germline V CDR1 and CDR2: KGHSH, LQKENI. Sequenced material: memory CD4+ T cells from PBMCs. Subset indicated: CD45RA-negative fraction. The V call is TRBV18, the J call TRBJ1-5; D not certain. This TCR came from a man aged 18 to 30 in good health. Some clones in this sample may be carry-over from other donors' samples. The CDR3 reads CASSRETPSSNQPQHF. In DNA form, the CDR3 reads TGTGCCAGCTCACGAGAGACACCCTCTAGCAATCAGCCCCAGCATTTT.